Listed below are T cell receptor beta chains from one sample, sequenced in a study of shared clonotypes between healthy human individuals. Sequencing used immunoSEQ multiplex PCR; TCRdb keeps in-frame clones, though not all of them. The sample lists over a million clones; roughly 97% were seen once. Specimen: naive CD4+ T cells sorted from blood. The origin of the receptors is a man aged 25 to 40 in good health. Each CDR3 is given with its conserved first and last residue. Each record gives: D gene, clone size, V gene, J gene, CDR3 protein, CDR3 DNA. The D gene is left open where the match is weak. Clone size is shown for a subset of rows, as once, few, many or a class of expanded clone.

NA,NA,TRBV28,TRBJ2-4,CASSFSRLENIQYF,TGTGCCAGCAGTTTTTCCAGACTAGAAAACATTCAGTACTTC
NA,NA,TRBV5-1,TRBJ1-2,CASSLAPTVSHGYTF,TGCGCCAGCAGCTTGGCGCCTACAGTTAGCCATGGCTACACCTTC
NA,NA,TRBV19,TRBJ1-1,CASSNLVYTEAFF,TGTGCCAGTAGTAATCTGGTTTACACTGAAGCTTTCTTT
NA,NA,TRBV2,TRBJ2-1,CASGKAEISYNEQFF,TGTGCCAGCGGTAAAGCGGAAATCTCCTACAATGAGCAGTTCTTC
TRBD1,NA,TRBV11-2,TRBJ2-7,CASSARDREYEQYF,TGTGCCAGCAGCGCCCGGGACAGGGAGTACGAGCAGTACTTC
NA,NA,TRBV7-2,TRBJ1-2,CASSLTTGGANYGYTF,TGTGCCAGCAGCTTAACCACGGGGGGAGCTAACTATGGCTACACCTTC
NA,NA,TRBV4-1,TRBJ1-5,CASSLASRGDQPQHF,TGCGCCAGCAGCCTCGCGAGCAGGGGTGATCAGCCCCAGCATTTT
NA,NA,TRBV9,TRBJ2-7,CASSVDPGEGTLYEQYF,TGTGCCAGCAGCGTAGACCCAGGAGAAGGGACGCTCTACGAGCAGTACTTC
NA,once,TRBV5-1,TRBJ2-3,CASSYAMRLLGTDTQYF,TGCGCCAGCAGCTACGCAATGAGACTTCTGGGCACAGATACGCAGTATTTT
TRBD1,NA,TRBV29-1,TRBJ1-4,CSADTGGNEKLFF,TGCAGCGCCGACACAGGGGGCAATGAAAAACTGTTTTTT
NA,NA,TRBV18,TRBJ2-2,CASSKIASAGELFF,TGTGCCAGCTCAAAGATAGCAAGCGCCGGGGAGCTGTTTTTT
TRBD2,NA,TRBV5-6,TRBJ2-7,CASSGAGATSYEQYF,TGTGCCAGCAGCGGAGCGGGAGCGACCTCCTACGAGCAGTACTTC
TRBD2,once,TRBV7-2,TRBJ2-3,CASSLGGLAGGIGDTQYF,TGTGCCAGCAGCTTAGGTGGCCTAGCGGGGGGTATAGGAGATACGCAGTATTTT
NA,NA,TRBV28,TRBJ2-7,CAGGGGSYEQYF,TGTGCCGGGGGAGGGGGCTCCTACGAGCAGTACTTC
TRBD2,NA,TRBV7-2,TRBJ2-2,CASSGRAYTGELFF,TGTGCCAGCAGCGGGAGGGCGTACACCGGGGAGCTGTTTTTT
NA,NA,TRBV7-3,TRBJ2-2,CASSLKIDTGELFF,TGTGCCAGCAGCTTAAAGATCGACACCGGGGAGCTGTTTTTT
TRBD2,NA,TRBV6-4,TRBJ2-3,CASSGSGSGTDTQYF,TGTGCCAGCAGTGGCAGCGGGAGTGGCACAGATACGCAGTATTTT
NA,NA,TRBV6-5,TRBJ1-3,CASSYSGGGNTIYF,TGTGCCAGCAGTTACTCCGGGGGCGGAAACACCATATATTTT
TRBD2,once,TRBV7-2,TRBJ2-7,CASSPQAGEGEQYF,TGTGCCAGCAGCCCCCAAGCGGGAGAGGGCGAGCAGTACTTC
TRBD2,NA,TRBV28,TRBJ2-7,CASSFLEGAKGTSGSYEQYF,TGTGCCAGCAGTTTCCTTGAGGGGGCTAAAGGGACTAGCGGGAGCTACGAGCAGTACTTC
TRBD2,once,TRBV11-2,TRBJ2-7,CASSKSGPSGMYEQYF,TGTGCCAGCAGCAAAAGTGGGCCTAGCGGGATGTACGAGCAGTACTTC
NA,NA,TRBV6-1,TRBJ2-1,CASRKGGSEQFF,TGTGCCAGCAGAAAGGGGGGAAGTGAGCAGTTCTTC
TRBD1,NA,TRBV19,TRBJ2-4,CASSPTGGRGNIQYF,TGTGCCAGTAGTCCGACAGGGGGCCGGGGAAACATTCAGTACTTC
TRBD2,NA,TRBV7-8,TRBJ2-3,CASSLLLAGGVGRTDTQYF,TGTGCCAGCAGCTTACTACTAGCGGGAGGGGTTGGTCGCACAGATACGCAGTATTTT
TRBD2,NA,TRBV7-3,TRBJ2-1,CASSPPGLAGLNEQFF,TGTGCCAGCAGCCCCCCCGGACTAGCGGGCCTCAATGAGCAGTTCTTC
NA,NA,TRBV7-8,TRBJ1-4,CASSFGTMQEKLFF,TGTGCCAGCAGCTTCGGGACAATGCAGGAAAAACTGTTTTTT
TRBD2,NA,TRBV6-9,TRBJ2-2,CASMGLAVNTGELFF,TGTGCCAGCATGGGCCTAGCGGTTAACACCGGGGAGCTGTTTTTT
NA,NA,TRBV18,TRBJ1-4,CASSADPGGEKLFF,TGTGCCAGCTCCGCGGACCCTGGCGGAGAAAAACTGTTTTTT
NA,NA,TRBV19,TRBJ2-7,CASSIPTGRSYEQYF,TGTGCCAGTAGTATCCCCACAGGGAGGTCCTACGAGCAGTACTTC
NA,NA,TRBV5-4,TRBJ2-3,CATPRDGTDTQYF,TGTGCCACCCCCCGGGACGGCACAGATACGCAGTATTTT
NA,NA,TRBV18,TRBJ2-1,CASSPRLRLAGNEQFF,TGTGCCAGCTCACCACGCCTACGGCTGGCAGGTAATGAGCAGTTCTTC
TRBD1,NA,TRBV6-5,TRBJ1-2,CASSTEGASGRGYTF,TGTGCCAGCAGCACTGAGGGGGCTTCTGGTAGAGGCTACACCTTC
NA,NA,TRBV5-1,TRBJ1-1,CASSLARGIPPTEAFF,TGCGCCAGCAGCTTGGCCAGGGGTATTCCTCCCACTGAAGCTTTCTTT
NA,once,TRBV9,TRBJ2-1,CASSVAPPNNEQFF,TGTGCCAGCAGCGTAGCACCCCCCAACAATGAGCAGTTCTTC
NA,NA,TRBV14,TRBJ2-3,CASSQDLRDTQYF,TGTGCCAGCAGCCAAGATCTTCGAGATACGCAGTATTTT
NA,NA,TRBV11-3,TRBJ2-3,CASSLGGRFVDGTDTQYF,TGTGCCAGCAGCTTAGGGGGAAGGTTTGTCGATGGCACAGATACGCAGTATTTT
TRBD1,NA,TRBV29-1,TRBJ2-1,CSAPDRGLNEQFF,TGCAGCGCACCGGACAGGGGGCTTAATGAGCAGTTCTTC